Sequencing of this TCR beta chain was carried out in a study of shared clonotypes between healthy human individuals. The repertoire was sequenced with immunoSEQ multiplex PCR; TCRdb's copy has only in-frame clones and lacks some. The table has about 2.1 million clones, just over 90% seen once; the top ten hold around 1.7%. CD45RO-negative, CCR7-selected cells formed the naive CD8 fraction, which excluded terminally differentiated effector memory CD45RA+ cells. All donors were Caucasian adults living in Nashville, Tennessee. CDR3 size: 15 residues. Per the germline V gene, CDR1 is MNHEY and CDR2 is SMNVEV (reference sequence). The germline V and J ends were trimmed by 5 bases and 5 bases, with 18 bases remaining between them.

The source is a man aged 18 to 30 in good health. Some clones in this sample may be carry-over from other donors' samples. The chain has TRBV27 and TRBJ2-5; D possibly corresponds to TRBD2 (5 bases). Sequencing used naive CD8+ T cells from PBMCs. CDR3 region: CASSMRAQRMETQYF. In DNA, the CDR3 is TGTGCCAGCAGTATGCGGGCACAGAGAATGGAGACCCAGTACTTC.